This TCR beta chain was captured in a study of cytomegalovirus exposure and HLA in healthy donors. Points from the study as a whole: The authors later found TCR association rates varying by HLA locus, with DRB1 most and HLA-C fewest. The CMV antigen specificity of three CMV-associated chains was confirmed through in vitro analysis. Cytomegalovirus association was assigned to 150 to 200 TCR beta chains.

With 60 Vbeta and 13 Jbeta primers, the PCR was carried out. TCRdb's copy holds only in-frame clones and misses some; the assay was immunoSEQ multiplex PCR. The sample yields about 160,000 clones, about four fifths seen once. Points on this clone: The antigen is undetermined.

This receptor was obtained from a man over 45 in good health and CMV-seropositive. Sequenced input: PBMCs.

The CDR3 region is CASSIARTSGSNEQFF. Here the CDR3 DNA reads TGTGCCAGTAGTATAGCCCGGACTAGCGGGAGCAATGAGCAGTTCTTC. The J gene is TRBJ2-1, the V gene TRBV19, with 13 bases lining up with TRBD2. This CDR3 has 16 residues. The ends lost 1 base at V and 6 bases at J; junction bases unmatched: 3. Germline CDR1 is LNHDA and CDR2 is SQIVND (reference sequence).